This T cell receptor (beta chain) was identified during a study of OX40 agonist ivuxolimab in advanced cancers. A remark on this clone: What it binds is unknown.

Trimming cost V 1 base and J 8 bases; bases outside gene matches: 8. Germline lookup yields CDR1 GTSNPN and CDR2 SVGIG (reference sequence). There are 14 residues in the CDR3. Here immunoSEQ multiplex PCR was the method, and the copy in TCRdb shows in-frame clones only, minus some. Among 45,000 to 65,000 clones listed, about 90% were seen once. Findings of the study overall: In general, CD8+ T cells held more expanded clones than CD4+ did, on average.

With baseline, cycle 4 day 1, and cycle 7 day 1 as timepoints, blood was sampled. Specimen: CD4+ or CD8+ T cells sorted from blood, collected in a trial of the OX40 agonist ivuxolimab. This TCR derives from an adult with an advanced solid tumor such as melanoma, head and neck, liver or kidney cancer. The V call is TRBV30, the J call TRBJ1-2; 9 positions match TRBD1. The DNA for the CDR3 is TGTGCCTGGAGTGCGCACAGGGGGCAAGGGGGCTACACCTTC. Its translation is CAWSAHRGQGGYTF.